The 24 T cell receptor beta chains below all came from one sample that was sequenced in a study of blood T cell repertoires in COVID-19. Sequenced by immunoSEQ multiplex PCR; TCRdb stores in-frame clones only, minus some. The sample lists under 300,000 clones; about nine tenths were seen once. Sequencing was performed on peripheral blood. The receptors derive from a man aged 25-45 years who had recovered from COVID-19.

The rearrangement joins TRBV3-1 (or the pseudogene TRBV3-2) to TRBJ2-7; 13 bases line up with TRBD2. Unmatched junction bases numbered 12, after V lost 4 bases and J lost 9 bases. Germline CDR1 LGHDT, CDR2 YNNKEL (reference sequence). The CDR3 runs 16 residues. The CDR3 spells CASSLSTTSGGAVQYF. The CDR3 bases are TGTGCCAGCAGCCTCTCAACCACTAGCGGGGGGGCCGTGCAGTACTTC.

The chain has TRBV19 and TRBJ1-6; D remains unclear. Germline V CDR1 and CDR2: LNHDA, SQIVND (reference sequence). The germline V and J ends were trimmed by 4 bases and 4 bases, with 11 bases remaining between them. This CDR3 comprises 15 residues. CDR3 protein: CASSTTTPYNSPLHF. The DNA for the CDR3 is TGTGCCAGTAGTACTACGACACCTTATAATTCACCCCTCCACTTT.

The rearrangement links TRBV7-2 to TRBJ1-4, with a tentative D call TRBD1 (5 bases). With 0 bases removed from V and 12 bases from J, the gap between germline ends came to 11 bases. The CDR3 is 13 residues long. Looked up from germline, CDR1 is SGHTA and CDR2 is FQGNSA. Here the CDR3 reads CASSLARGGELFF. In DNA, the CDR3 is TGTGCCAGCAGCTTAGCTAGGGGTGGGGAACTGTTTTTT.

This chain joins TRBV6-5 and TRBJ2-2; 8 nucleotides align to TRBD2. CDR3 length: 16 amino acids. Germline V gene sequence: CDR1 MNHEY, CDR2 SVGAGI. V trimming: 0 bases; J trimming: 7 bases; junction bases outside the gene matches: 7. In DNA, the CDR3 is TGTGCCAGCAGTTACTCATTTAGCGGGGTTAACGGGGAGCTGTTTTTT. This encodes CASSYSFSGVNGELFF.

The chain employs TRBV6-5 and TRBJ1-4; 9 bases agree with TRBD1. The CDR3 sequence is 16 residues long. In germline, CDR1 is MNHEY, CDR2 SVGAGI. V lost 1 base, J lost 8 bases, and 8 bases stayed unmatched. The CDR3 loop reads CASSYFTGGLGEKLFF. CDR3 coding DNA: TGTGCCAGCAGTTACTTCACAGGGGGCTTAGGGGAAAAACTGTTTTTT.

This CDR3 reads CASSWRTGLSNQPQHF. For the CDR3, the DNA is TGTGCCAGCAGCTGGAGGACAGGACTTAGCAATCAGCCCCAGCATTTT. The rearrangement links TRBV7-2 to TRBJ1-5; 7 bases fit TRBD1. This CDR3 has 16 residues. V was pared by 4 bases and J by 0 bases, with 6 bases of the junction left unmatched. Per germline, CDR1 SGHTA and CDR2 FQGNSA.

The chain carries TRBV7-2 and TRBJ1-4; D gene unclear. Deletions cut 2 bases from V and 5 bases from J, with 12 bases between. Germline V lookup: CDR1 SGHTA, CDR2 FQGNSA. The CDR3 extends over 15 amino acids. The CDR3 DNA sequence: TGTGCCAGCAGCTTATTCCCCGGGGAAAATGAAAAACTGTTTTTT. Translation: CASSLFPGENEKLFF.

The CDR3 loop reads CASSIPGGHTDTQYF. The CDR3 DNA sequence: TGTGCCAGTAGTATCCCAGGGGGACATACAGATACGCAGTATTTT. The chain carries TRBV19 and TRBJ2-3; 7 positions match TRBD1. This CDR3 has 15 amino acids. Trimming removed 3 bases from V and 3 bases from J; junction bases left unmatched: 6. Germline CDR1 and CDR2: LNHDA and SQIVND (reference sequence).

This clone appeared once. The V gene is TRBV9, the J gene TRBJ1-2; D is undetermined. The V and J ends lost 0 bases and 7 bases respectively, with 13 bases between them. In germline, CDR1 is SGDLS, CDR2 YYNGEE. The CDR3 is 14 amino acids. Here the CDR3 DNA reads TGTGCCAGCAGCGTAGTACTCGGGGAGGGTGGCTACACCTTC. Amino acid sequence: CASSVVLGEGGYTF.

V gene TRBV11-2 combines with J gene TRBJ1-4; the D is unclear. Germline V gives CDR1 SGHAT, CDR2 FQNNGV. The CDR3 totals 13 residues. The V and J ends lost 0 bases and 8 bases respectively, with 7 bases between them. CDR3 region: CASSLDLPEKLFF. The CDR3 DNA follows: TGTGCCAGCAGCTTAGATCTCCCCGAAAAACTGTTTTTT.

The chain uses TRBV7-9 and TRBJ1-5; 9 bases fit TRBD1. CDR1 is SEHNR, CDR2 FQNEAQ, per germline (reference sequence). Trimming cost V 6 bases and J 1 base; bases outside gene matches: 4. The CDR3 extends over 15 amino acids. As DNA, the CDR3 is TGTGCCAGCAGTTCGGGGACAGGGAGCAATCAGCCCCAGCATTTT. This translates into CASSSGTGSNQPQHF.

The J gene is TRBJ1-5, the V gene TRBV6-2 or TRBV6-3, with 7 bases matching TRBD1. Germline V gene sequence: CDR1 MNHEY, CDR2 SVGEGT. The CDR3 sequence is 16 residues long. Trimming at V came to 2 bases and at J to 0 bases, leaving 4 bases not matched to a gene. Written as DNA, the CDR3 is TGTGCCAGCAGTTACGGGACAGAATATAGCAATCAGCCCCAGCATTTT. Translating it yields CASSYGTEYSNQPQHF.

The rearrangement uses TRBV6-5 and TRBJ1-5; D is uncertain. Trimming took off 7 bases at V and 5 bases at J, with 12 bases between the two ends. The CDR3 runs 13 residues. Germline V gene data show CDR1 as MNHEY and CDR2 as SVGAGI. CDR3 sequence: CASTYGVDQPQHF. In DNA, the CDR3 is TGTGCCAGCACCTACGGGGTTGATCAGCCCCAGCATTTT.

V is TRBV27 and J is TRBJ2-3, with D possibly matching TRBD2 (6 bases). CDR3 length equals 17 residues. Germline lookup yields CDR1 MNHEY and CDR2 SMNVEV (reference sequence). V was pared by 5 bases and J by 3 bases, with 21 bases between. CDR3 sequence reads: CASSLPGTFPSTDTQYF. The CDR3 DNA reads TGTGCCAGCAGTCTACCCGGGACTTTCCCTTCTACAGATACGCAGTATTTT.

The CDR3 sequence is CASSQTGGKNTEAFF. The CDR3, as DNA: TGCGCCAGCAGCCAAACAGGGGGTAAGAACACTGAAGCTTTCTTT. The V gene is TRBV5-1, the J gene TRBJ1-1, with 8 bases lining up with TRBD1. This CDR3 is 15 amino acids long. With 4 bases clipped from V and 1 base from J, the junction kept 6 bases outside the gene matches. Germline V gene lookup returns CDR1 SGHRS and CDR2 YFSETQ.

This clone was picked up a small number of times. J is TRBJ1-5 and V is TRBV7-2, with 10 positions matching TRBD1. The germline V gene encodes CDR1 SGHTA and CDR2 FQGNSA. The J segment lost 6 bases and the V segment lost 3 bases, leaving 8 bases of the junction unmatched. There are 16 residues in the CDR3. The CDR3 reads CASSFGDRGRGQPQHF. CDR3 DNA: TGTGCCAGCAGCTTCGGGGACAGGGGTCGAGGTCAGCCCCAGCATTTT.

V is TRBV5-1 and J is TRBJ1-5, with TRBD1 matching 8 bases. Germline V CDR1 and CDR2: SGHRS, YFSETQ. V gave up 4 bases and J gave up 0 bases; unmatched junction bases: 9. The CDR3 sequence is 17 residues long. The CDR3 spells CASSPWGTGPSNQPQHF. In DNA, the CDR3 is TGCGCCAGCAGCCCTTGGGGGACAGGCCCTAGCAATCAGCCCCAGCATTTT.

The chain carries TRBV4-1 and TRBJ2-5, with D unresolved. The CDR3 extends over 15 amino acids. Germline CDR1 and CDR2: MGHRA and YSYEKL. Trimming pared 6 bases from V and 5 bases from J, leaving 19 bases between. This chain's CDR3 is CASSRTILNSETQYF. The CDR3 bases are TGCGCCAGCAGTCGAACGATTCTTAATAGCGAGACCCAGTACTTC.

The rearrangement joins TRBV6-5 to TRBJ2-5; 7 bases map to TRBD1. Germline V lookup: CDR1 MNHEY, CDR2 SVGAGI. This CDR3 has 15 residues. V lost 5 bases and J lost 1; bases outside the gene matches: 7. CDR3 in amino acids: CASSSVRGPQETQYF. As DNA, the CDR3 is TGTGCCAGCAGTAGTGTAAGGGGGCCCCAAGAGACCCAGTACTTC.

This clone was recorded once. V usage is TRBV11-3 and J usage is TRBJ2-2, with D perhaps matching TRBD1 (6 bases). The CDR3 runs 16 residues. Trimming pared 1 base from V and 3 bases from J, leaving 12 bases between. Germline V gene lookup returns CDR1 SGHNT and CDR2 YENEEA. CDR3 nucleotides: TGTGCCAGCAGCTTAGCTGCAGGGGCCGACACCGGGGAGCTGTTTTTT. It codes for CASSLAAGADTGELFF. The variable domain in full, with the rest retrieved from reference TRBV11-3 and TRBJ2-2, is EAGVVQSPRYKIIEKKQPVAFWCNPISGHNTLYWYLQNLGQGPELLIRYENEEAVDDSQLPKDRFSAERLKGVDSTLKIQPAELGDSAVYLCASSLAAGADTGELFFGEGSRLTVL.

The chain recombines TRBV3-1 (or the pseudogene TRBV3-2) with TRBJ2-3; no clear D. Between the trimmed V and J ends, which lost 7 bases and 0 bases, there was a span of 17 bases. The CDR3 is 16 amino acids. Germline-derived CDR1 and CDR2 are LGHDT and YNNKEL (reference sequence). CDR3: CASTFGGLGSTDTQYF. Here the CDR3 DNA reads TGTGCCAGCACCTTCGGCGGATTGGGTAGCACAGATACGCAGTATTTT.

The CDR3 loop reads CASSTREELGNIQYF. The CDR3 DNA follows: TGTGCCAGCAGTACCCGGGAGGAATTGGGCAACATTCAGTACTTC. The genes are TRBV6-4 and TRBJ2-4; 7 bases match TRBD2. Looked up from germline, CDR1 is MRHNA and CDR2 is SNTAGT. The length of the CDR3 is 15 residues. Trimming took 5 bases from V and 7 from J; bases not matched to a gene: 11.

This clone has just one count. In nucleotides, the CDR3 is TGTGCCAGCAGGACTACCAGGGGGACGGTTCAGCCCCAGCATTTT. Translation gives CASRTTRGTVQPQHF. V and J are TRBV6-5 and TRBJ1-5; 7 bases are a match to TRBD1. The CDR3 has 15 amino acids. J was trimmed by 6 bases and V by 6 bases; bases with no gene match: 11. Germline V gene lookup returns CDR1 MNHEY and CDR2 SVGAGI.

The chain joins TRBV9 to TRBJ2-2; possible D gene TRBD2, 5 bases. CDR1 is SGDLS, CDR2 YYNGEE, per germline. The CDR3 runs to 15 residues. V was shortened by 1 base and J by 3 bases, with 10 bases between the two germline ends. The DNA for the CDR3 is TGTGCCAGCAGCGTATCAACGGGGTACACCGGGGAGCTGTTTTTT. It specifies CASSVSTGYTGELFF.